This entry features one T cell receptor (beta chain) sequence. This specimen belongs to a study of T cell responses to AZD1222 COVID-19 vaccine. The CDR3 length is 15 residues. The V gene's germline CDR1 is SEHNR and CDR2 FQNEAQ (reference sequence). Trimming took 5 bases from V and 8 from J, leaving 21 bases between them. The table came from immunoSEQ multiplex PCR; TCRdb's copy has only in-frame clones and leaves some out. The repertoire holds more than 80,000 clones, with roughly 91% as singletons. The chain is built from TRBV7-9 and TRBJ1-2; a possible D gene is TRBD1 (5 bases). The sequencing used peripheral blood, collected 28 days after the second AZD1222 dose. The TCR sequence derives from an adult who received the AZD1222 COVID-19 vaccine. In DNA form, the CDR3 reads TGTGCCAGCAGCCTACCGGGTGGCGGGGCCTTCGGCTACACCTTC. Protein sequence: CASSLPGGGAFGYTF.